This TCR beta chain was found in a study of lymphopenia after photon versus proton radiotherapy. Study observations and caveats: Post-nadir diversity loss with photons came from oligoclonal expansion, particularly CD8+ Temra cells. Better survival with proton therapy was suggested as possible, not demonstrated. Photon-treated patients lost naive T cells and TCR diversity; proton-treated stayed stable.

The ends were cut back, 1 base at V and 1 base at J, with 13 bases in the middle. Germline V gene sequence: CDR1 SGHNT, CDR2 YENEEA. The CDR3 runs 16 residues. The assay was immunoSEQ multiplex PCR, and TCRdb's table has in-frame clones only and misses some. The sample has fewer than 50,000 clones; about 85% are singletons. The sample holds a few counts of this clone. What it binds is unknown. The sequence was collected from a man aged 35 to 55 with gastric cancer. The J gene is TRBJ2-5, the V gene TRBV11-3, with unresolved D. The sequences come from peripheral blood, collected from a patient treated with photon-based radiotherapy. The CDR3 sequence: CASSLGGRFGQETQYF. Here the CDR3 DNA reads TGTGCCAGCAGCTTAGGAGGACGGTTCGGCCAAGAGACCCAGTACTTC.